The rows below give T cell receptor beta chains drawn from one sample of a study of patients and donors after allogeneic stem cell transplantation. TCRdb called the RT-PCR reads again in MiXCR, with one record for every CDR3 protein. The sample records approximately 220,000 distinct CDR3 sequences, roughly two fifths being singletons. Sequencing was performed on blood, either unsorted or a sorted T cell fraction (not recorded which). The receptors derive from a human donor who was either an allogeneic HSCT recipient or a stem cell or donor lymphocyte infusion donor (not recorded which). It is not recorded whose cells these are; they may come from a transplant donor. Both conserved end residues are part of each CDR3. D genes are given only for firm matches. Size values are once, few and many counts, or a class for expanded clones, and some rows have none.

j_call,d_call,v_call,cdr3_length,clone_size,cdr3_nt,cdr3_aa
TRBJ1-2,TRBD1,TRBV11-1,15,.,TGTGCCAGCAGCCATGGACAGGGGGGTCCTTATGGCTACACCTTC,CASSHGQGGPYGYTF
TRBJ2-7,.,TRBV6-2/TRBV6-3,12,few,TGTGCCAGCGCGAGGGCGCCCTACGAGCAGTACTTC,CASARAPYEQYF
TRBJ1-1,.,TRBV20-1,13,.,TGCAGTGCTCCCTCGTTCAGAGGCACTGAAGCTTTCTTT,CSAPSFRGTEAFF
TRBJ2-7,.,TRBV27,15,.,TGTGCCAGCAGTTCCCTGGGGCGGAGACACTACGAGCAGTACTTC,CASSSLGRRHYEQYF
TRBJ2-7,.,TRBV29-1,13,.,TGCAGCGTTGGAGGACAGTACTCCTACGAGCAGTACTTC,CSVGGQYSYEQYF
TRBJ1-5,.,TRBV12-3/TRBV12-4,13,few,TGTGCCAGCAGTTTTCGGGGTAGGGAGCCCCAGCATTTT,CASSFRGREPQHF
TRBJ2-4,.,TRBV7-9,15,.,TGTGCCAGCAGCTTAAATAGGAGCCCCAAAAACATTCAGTACTTC,CASSLNRSPKNIQYF
TRBJ2-1,TRBD1,TRBV3-1,16,.,TGTGCCAGCAGCCTACTACAGGGGATCTCCTACAATGAGCAGTTCTTC,CASSLLQGISYNEQFF
TRBJ1-4,.,TRBV12-3/TRBV12-4,15,few,TGTGCCTCCTCACTTCGGGGTAAAACTAATGAAAAACTGTTTTTT,CASSLRGKTNEKLFF
TRBJ1-1,.,TRBV15,13,.,TGTGCCACCAGCAGAGATCGGGCCCTTGAAGCTTTCTTT,CATSRDRALEAFF
TRBJ1-3,.,TRBV5-1,15,few,TGCGCCAGCAGCCCAGGGAGCAACTTTGGAAACACCATATATTTT,CASSPGSNFGNTIYF
TRBJ1-1,.,TRBV20-1,14,.,TGCAGTGCAAGGGACATTAGGATGAACACTGAAGCTTTCTTT,CSARDIRMNTEAFF
TRBJ1-1,.,TRBV6-2/TRBV6-3,18,few,TGTGCCAGCAGTTACTCGTCGGGGTCAGGGGCGATGAACACTGAAGCTTTCTTT,CASSYSSGSGAMNTEAFF
TRBJ1-3,.,TRBV6-1,15,few,TGTGCCAGCAGTTTGGGTTCGTACTCTGGAAACACCATATATTTT,CASSLGSYSGNTIYF
TRBJ1-2,.,TRBV7-9,12,few,TGTGCCAGCAGCTTAGCGTTGTCCGGCTACACCTTC,CASSLALSGYTF
TRBJ2-5,.,TRBV20-1,15,.,TGCAGTGCTAAGGGATCCCAGGGGAGTGGAGAGACCCAGTACTTC,CSAKGSQGSGETQYF
TRBJ2-7,TRBD1,TRBV10-3,16,few,TGTGCCGGGGGCCCAGGGGGACAGGGAAGGGTCTACGAGCAGTACTTC,CAGGPGGQGRVYEQYF
TRBJ1-3,TRBD1,TRBV10-3,14,few,TGTGCCATCAGCGAGGACAGGGCTGGAAACACCATATATTTT,CAISEDRAGNTIYF
TRBJ2-2,.,TRBV2,13,.,TGTGCCAGCAAAGGGGTGTGGGCCGGGGAGCTGTTTTTT,CASKGVWAGELFF